This T cell receptor (beta chain) was captured in a study of cytomegalovirus exposure and HLA in healthy donors. The study's findings and limits: With further analysis later on, most CMV-associated TCR beta chains appeared HLA-restricted. In a later analysis, DRB1 alleles had the most associated TCRs; HLA-C alleles the fewest. Altogether, 164 TCR beta chains were recorded as cytomegalovirus-associated.

To note about this clone: What it recognizes is unknown.

Healthy bone marrow donors made up the cohort. The CDR3 has 15 residues. V lost 5 bases and J lost 3; bases outside the gene matches: 9. Germline V lookup: CDR1 SQVTM, CDR2 ANQGSEA. The PCR used 60 Vbeta and 13 Jbeta primers. Method: immunoSEQ multiplex PCR; TCRdb's copy keeps in-frame clones and lacks some. The sample consists of 130,000 to 150,000 clones, around 82% of them appearing once. The sequence was collected from a man aged 40-55 years in good health and CMV-seropositive. This sequence joins TRBV29-1 and TRBJ2-3, with 9 bases aligning to TRBD2. The sequencing sample was made of PBMCs. The CDR3 is CSVRASGAQTDTQYF. The CDR3 nucleotides are TGCAGCGTTAGGGCTAGCGGGGCCCAAACAGATACGCAGTATTTT.